The next 2 T cell receptor beta chains were all read from a single sample in a study of T cell changes during pregnancy in multiple sclerosis (dated by TCRdb to between 2019 and 2020). Library creation used the immunoSEQ multiplex PCR assay. TCRdb re-hosts the immuneACCESS table, in-frame sequences only. Its copies lack some clones; in the studies checked, an unresolved V gene accounts for under half of them, and the cause for the rest is not known. This sample holds 35,000 to 45,000 clones; approximately 92% were observed only once. Together, the top ten hold under 1.5% of the sample. Sequenced input: peripheral blood. The receptor source for this set is a female donor with multiple sclerosis, enrolled in a pregnancy study.

The chain is built from TRBV7-6 and TRBJ1-3; D is perhaps TRBD1 (5 bases). This CDR3 spans 14 amino acids. Germline CDR1 is SGHVS and CDR2 is FNYEAQ. V was shortened by 5 bases and J by 1 base, with 9 bases between the two germline ends. The CDR3 nucleotides read TGTGCCAGCAGCCCACAGGAGTCTGGAAACACCATATATTTT. Amino acid sequence: CASSPQESGNTIYF.

The chain carries TRBV7-9 and TRBJ2-3; D not certain. Germline values: CDR1 SEHNR, CDR2 FQNEAQ (reference sequence). CDR3 length: 15 amino acids. V shed 5 bases and J shed 1 base, with 13 bases lying between them. The CDR3 region has the DNA TGTGCCAGCAGCCCTCTCGAGGAGCGCACAGATACGCAGTATTTT. It specifies CASSPLEERTDTQYF.